Following are 5 T cell receptor beta chains from one sample sequenced in a study of graft-versus-host responses after intestinal transplantation. Produced via immunoSEQ multiplex PCR; TCRdb's table is partial and in-frame only. The data hold fewer than 150,000 clones, with just over 90% observed a single time. Their recognized antigens are unknown. The sample consisted of unstimulated CD4+ T cells sorted from spleen or lymph node cells, taken before intestinal transplant. Source of these receptors: a human donor who received an intestinal transplant.

The chain has TRBV7-3 and TRBJ2-1; D is uncertain. The CDR3 covers 13 residues. CDR1 SGHTA and CDR2 FQGTGA come from the germline V gene. The V end was cut by 2 bases, the J end by 7 bases, with 9 bases between. The CDR3, as DNA: TGTGCCAGCAGCTTAGGTCTAGTAAATGAGCAGTTCTTC. It yields the protein CASSLGLVNEQFF.

The chain carries TRBV6-6 and TRBJ1-1, with a possible D match to TRBD1 (5 bases). From germline, CDR1 is MNHNY and CDR2 SVGAGI (reference sequence). V was trimmed by 2 bases and J by 4 bases, leaving 11 bases between them. The CDR3 covers 14 residues. CDR3: CASSYPRQSTEAFF. CDR3 coding DNA: TGTGCCAGCAGTTACCCACGACAGAGCACTGAAGCTTTCTTT.

The J gene is TRBJ2-5, the V gene TRBV2; 8 bases agree with TRBD1. The CDR3 contains 12 residues. V lost 7 bases and J lost 7; bases outside the gene matches: 5. Germline assignment: CDR1 SNHLY and CDR2 FYNNEI. The CDR3 DNA follows: TGTGCCAGCACTATACAGGGGGGGACCCAGTACTTC. Protein product: CASTIQGGTQYF.

This rearrangement joins TRBV19 to TRBJ1-3; no clear D gene. The CDR3 is 15 residues long. V was shortened by 3 bases and J by 1 base, with 10 bases between the two germline ends. The germline V gene encodes CDR1 LNHDA and CDR2 SQIVND (reference sequence). In nucleotides, the CDR3 is TGTGCCAGTAGTATCGATCCGGGATCTGGAAACACCATATATTTT. It is translated as CASSIDPGSGNTIYF.

The rearrangement links TRBV6-5 to TRBJ2-7; perhaps TRBD1 as D (6 bases). The CDR3 is 12 amino acids. Germline V gene lookup returns CDR1 MNHEY and CDR2 SVGAGI. V lost 9 bases and J lost 3, with 12 bases in between. CDR3 DNA: TGTGCCAGTACTCTACAGGGCTACGAGCAGTACTTC. Amino acid sequence: CASTLQGYEQYF.